The entry that follows covers one T cell receptor (beta chain) sequence. Its antigen is unknown. One end of the junction is discordant with germline, which a read error may explain. These data originate in a study of high-grade serous ovarian cancer treatment subgroups. CDR3 length equals 18 residues. Per germline, CDR1 KGHSH and CDR2 LQKENI. The tumor samples were collected prior to definitive surgery or chemotherapy. Broader study findings: TCR relatedness rose with neoantigen level and trended with mutation load. Same-patient tumor repertoires overlapped at about 0.11 to 0.85; different patients barely overlapped. Without spatial data, bulk sequencing limits insight into HGSC tumor diversity.

The data were produced by immunoSEQ multiplex PCR, yet TCRdb's version contains in-frame clones alone and is incomplete. The data hold about 1,600 clones, with 60% to 75% observed a single time. The chain has TRBV18 and TRBJ1-5, with unresolved D. The receptor comes from a human donor with high-grade serous ovarian cancer. Sequencing was performed on tumor tissue. The CDR3 DNA is TGTGTCAGCTCACAATTAGGTGGGGTCAGAATCGGCAATCAGCCCCAGCATTTT. Translation gives CVSSQLGGVRIGNQPQHF.